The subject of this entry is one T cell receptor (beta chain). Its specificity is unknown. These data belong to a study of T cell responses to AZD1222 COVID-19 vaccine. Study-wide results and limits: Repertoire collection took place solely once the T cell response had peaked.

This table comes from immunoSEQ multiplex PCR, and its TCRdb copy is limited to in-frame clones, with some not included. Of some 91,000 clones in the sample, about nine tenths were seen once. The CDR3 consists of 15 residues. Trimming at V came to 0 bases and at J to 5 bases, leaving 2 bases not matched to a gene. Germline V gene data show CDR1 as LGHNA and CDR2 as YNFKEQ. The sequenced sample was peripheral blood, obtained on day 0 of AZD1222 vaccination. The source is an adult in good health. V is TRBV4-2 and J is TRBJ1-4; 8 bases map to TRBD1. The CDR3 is CASSQERQGNEKLFF. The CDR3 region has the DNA TGTGCCAGCAGCCAAGAGAGACAGGGGAATGAAAAACTGTTTTTT.